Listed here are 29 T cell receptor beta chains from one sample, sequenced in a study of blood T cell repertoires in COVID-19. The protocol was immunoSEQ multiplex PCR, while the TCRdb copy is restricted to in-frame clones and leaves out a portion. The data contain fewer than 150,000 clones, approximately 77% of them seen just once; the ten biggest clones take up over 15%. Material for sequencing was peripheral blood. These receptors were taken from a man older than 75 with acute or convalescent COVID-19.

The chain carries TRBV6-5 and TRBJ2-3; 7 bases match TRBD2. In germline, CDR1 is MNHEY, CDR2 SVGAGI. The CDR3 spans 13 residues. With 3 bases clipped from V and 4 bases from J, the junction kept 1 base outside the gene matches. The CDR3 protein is CASSYRGADTQYF. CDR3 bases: TGTGCCAGCAGTTATCGGGGGGCAGATACGCAGTATTTT.

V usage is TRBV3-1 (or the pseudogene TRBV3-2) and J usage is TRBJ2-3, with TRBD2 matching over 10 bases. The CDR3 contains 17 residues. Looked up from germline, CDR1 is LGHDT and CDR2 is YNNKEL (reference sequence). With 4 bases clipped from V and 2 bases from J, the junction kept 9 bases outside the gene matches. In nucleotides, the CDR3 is TGTGCCAGCAGCCTGCGGGGAAGCGGGGGGGCCACAGATACGCAGTATTTT. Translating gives CASSLRGSGGATDTQYF.

CDR3 amino acids: CASSQDQGRANQPQHF. The CDR3 nucleotides read TGTGCCAGCAGCCAAGATCAGGGCAGGGCCAATCAGCCCCAGCATTTT. The rearrangement links TRBV4-2 to TRBJ1-5; maybe TRBD1 (5 bases). CDR3 length: 16 amino acids. Germline CDR1 and CDR2: LGHNA and YNFKEQ. V was cut by 0 bases and J by 3 bases, with 12 bases left in between.

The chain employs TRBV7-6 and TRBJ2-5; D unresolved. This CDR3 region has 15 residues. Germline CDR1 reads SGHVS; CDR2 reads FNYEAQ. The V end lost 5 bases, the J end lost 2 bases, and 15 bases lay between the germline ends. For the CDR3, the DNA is TGTGCCAGCAGCGGTCTGGCCCGAGGACAAGAGACCCAGTACTTC. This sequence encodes CASSGLARGQETQYF.

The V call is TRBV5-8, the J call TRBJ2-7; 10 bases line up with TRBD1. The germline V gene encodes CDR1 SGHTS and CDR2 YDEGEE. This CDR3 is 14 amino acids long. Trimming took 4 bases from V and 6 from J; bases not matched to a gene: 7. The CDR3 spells CASSSGTGEGEQYF. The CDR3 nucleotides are TGTGCCAGCAGCAGCGGGACAGGGGAGGGCGAGCAGTACTTC.

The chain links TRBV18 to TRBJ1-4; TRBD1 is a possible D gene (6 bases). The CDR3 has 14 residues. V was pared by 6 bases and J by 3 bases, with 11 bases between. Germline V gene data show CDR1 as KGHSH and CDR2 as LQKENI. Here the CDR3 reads CASSRDTANEKLFF. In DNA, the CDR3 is TGTGCCAGCTCCAGGGACACAGCTAATGAAAAACTGTTTTTT.

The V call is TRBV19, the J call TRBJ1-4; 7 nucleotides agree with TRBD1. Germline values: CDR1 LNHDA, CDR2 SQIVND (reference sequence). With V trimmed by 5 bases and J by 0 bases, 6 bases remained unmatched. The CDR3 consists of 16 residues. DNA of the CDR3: TGTGCCAGTAGTGACATCGGGACAGCAACTAATGAAAAACTGTTTTTT. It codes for CASSDIGTATNEKLFF. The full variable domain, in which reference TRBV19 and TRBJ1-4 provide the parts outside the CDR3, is DGGITQSPKYLFRKEGQNVTLSCEQNLNHDAMYWYRQDPGQGLRLIYYSQIVNDFQKGDIAEGYSVSREKKESFPLTVTSAQKNPTAFYLCASSDIGTATNEKLFFGSGTQLSVL.

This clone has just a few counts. The CDR3 region has the DNA TGTGCCAGCAGCCGGGACAGGGAGGTCTATGGCTACACCTTC. Its protein product is CASSRDREVYGYTF. This chain uses TRBV6-5 with TRBJ1-2, with 9 positions matching TRBD1. The CDR3 sequence is 14 residues long. Germline CDR1 reads MNHEY; CDR2 reads SVGAGI. Unmatched junction bases numbered 6, after V lost 6 bases and J lost 4 bases.

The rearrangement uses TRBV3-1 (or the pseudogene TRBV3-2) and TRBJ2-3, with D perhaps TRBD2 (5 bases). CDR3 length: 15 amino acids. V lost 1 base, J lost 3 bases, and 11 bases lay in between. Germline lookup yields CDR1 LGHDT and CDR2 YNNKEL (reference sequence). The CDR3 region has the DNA TGTGCCAGCAGCCAAGGAGACGGGGTAACAGATACGCAGTATTTT. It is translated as CASSQGDGVTDTQYF.

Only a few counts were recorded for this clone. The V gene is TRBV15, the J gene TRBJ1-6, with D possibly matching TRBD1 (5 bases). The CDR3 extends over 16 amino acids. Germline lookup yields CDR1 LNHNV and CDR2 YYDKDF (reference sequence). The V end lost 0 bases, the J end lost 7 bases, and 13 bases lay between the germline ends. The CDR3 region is CATSRDFQGGNSPLHF. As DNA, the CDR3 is TGTGCCACCAGCAGAGATTTTCAGGGTGGCAATTCACCCCTCCACTTT.

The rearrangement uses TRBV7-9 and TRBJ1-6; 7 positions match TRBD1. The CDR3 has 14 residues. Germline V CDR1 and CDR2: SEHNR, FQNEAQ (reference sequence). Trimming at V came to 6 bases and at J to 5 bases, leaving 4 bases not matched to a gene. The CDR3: CASSDGTDNSPLHF. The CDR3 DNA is TGTGCCAGCAGTGACGGGACAGATAATTCACCCCTCCACTTT.

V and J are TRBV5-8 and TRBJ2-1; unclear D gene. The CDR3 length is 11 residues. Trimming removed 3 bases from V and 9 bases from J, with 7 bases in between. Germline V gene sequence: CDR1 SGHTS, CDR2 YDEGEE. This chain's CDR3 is CASSSLLEQFF. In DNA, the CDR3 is TGTGCCAGCAGCTCACTCCTTGAGCAGTTCTTC.

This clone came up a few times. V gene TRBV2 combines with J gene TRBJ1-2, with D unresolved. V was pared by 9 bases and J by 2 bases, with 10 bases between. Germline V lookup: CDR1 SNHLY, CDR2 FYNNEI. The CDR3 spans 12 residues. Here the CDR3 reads CARKEENYGYTF. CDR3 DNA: TGTGCCAGAAAGGAGGAGAACTATGGCTACACCTTC.

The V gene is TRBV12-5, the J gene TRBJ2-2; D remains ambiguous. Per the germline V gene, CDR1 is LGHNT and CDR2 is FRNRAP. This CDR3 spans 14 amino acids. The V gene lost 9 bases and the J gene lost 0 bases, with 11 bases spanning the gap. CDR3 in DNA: TGTGCTAGCCTGGTACACCCGAACACCGGGGAGCTGTTTTTT. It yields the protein CASLVHPNTGELFF.

The DNA of the CDR3 is TGTGCCAGCAGCTTAGTCCCAGGGGCCGGGGAGCTGTTTTTT. Its translation: CASSLVPGAGELFF. The chain carries TRBV11-2 and TRBJ2-2; a possible D gene is TRBD1 (6 bases). V shed 1 base and J shed 6 bases, with 9 bases lying between them. Germline CDR1 is SGHAT and CDR2 is FQNNGV. The CDR3 is 14 amino acids.

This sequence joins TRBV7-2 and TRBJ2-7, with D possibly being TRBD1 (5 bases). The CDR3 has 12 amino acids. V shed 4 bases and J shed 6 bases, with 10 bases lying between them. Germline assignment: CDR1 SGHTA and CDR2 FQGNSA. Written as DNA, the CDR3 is TGTGCCAGCAGCTCAGGGTACGGCGAGCAGTACTTC. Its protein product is CASSSGYGEQYF.

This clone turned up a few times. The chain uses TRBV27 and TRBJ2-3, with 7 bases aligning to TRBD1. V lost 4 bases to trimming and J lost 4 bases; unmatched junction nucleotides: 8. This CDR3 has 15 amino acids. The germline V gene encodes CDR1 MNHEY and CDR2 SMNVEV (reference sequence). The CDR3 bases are TGTGCCAGCAGTTCCCGACAGGGAATGGCAGATACGCAGTATTTT. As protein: CASSSRQGMADTQYF.

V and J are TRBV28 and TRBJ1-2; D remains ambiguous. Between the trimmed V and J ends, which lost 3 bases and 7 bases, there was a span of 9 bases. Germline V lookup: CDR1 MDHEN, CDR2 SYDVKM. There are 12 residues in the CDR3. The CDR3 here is CASSFSKSGYTF. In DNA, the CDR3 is TGTGCCAGCAGTTTTTCGAAGAGTGGCTACACCTTC.

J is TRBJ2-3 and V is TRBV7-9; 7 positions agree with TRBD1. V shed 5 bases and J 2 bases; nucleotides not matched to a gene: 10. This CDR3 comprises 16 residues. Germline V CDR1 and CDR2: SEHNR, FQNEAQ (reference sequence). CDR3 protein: CASSLGQAVITDTQYF. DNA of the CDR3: TGTGCCAGCAGCCTAGGACAGGCCGTAATCACAGATACGCAGTATTTT.

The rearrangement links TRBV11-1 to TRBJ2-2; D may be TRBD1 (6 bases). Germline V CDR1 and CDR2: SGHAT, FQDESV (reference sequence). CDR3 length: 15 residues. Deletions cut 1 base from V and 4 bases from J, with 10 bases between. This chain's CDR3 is CASSLGGPVTGELFF. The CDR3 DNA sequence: TGTGCCAGCAGCTTAGGGGGGCCTGTCACCGGGGAGCTGTTTTTT.

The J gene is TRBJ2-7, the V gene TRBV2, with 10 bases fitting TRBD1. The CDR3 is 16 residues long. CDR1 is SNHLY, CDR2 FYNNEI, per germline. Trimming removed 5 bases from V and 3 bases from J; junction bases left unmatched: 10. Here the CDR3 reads CASSPPGQGHSYEQYF. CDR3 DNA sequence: TGTGCCAGCAGTCCACCGGGACAGGGGCATAGCTACGAGCAGTACTTC. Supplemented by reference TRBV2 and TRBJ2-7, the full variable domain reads EPEVTQTPSHQVTQMGQEVILRCVPISNHLYFYWYRQILGQKVEFLVSFYNNEISEKSEIFDDQFSVERPDGSNFTLKIRSTKLEDSAMYFCASSPPGQGHSYEQYFGPGTRLTVT.

Written as DNA, the CDR3 is TGTGCCAGCAGTTGGGGCAAAGATACGCAGTATTTT. The encoded protein is CASSWGKDTQYF. The V and J genes are TRBV28 and TRBJ2-3, with D possibly matching TRBD1 (5 bases). V lost 4 bases to trimming and J lost 5 bases, with 7 bases between them. The germline gives CDR1 MDHEN, CDR2 SYDVKM. CDR3 size: 12 residues. Full variable domain (outside the CDR3, taken from reference TRBV28 and TRBJ2-3): DVKVTQSSRYLVKRTGEKVFLECVQDMDHENMFWYRQDPGLGLRLIYFSYDVKMKEKGDIPEGYSVSREKKERFSLILESASTNQTSMYLCASSWGKDTQYFGPGTRLTVL.

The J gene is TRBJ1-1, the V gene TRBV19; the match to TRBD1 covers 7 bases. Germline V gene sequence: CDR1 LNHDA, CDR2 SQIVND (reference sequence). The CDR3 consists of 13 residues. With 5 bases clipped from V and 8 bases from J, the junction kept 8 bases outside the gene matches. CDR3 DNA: TGTGCCAGTAGTGCCCAACAGGGGAGCGAAGCTTTCTTT. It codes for CASSAQQGSEAFF. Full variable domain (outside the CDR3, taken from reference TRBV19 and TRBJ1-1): DGGITQSPKYLFRKEGQNVTLSCEQNLNHDAMYWYRQDPGQGLRLIYYSQIVNDFQKGDIAEGYSVSREKKESFPLTVTSAQKNPTAFYLCASSAQQGSEAFFGQGTRLTVV.

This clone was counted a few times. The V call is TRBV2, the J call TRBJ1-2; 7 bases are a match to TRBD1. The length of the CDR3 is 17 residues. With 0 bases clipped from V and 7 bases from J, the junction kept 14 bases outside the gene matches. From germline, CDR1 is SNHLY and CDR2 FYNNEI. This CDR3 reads CASSEAWGQRPQGGYTF. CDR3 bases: TGTGCCAGCAGTGAAGCCTGGGGACAGCGTCCTCAGGGTGGCTACACCTTC.

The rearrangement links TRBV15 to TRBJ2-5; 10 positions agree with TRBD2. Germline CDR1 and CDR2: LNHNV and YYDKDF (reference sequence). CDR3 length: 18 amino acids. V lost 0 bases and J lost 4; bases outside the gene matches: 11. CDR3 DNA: TGTGCCACCAGCAGAGATTGGCTAGCGGGAGCCTCCGGAGAGACCCAGTACTTC. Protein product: CATSRDWLAGASGETQYF.

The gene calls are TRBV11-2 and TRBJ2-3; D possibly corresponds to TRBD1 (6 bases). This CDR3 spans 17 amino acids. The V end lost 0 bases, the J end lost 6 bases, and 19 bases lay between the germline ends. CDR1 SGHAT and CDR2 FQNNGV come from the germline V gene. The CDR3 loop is CASSLEKGVGEGDTQYF. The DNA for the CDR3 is TGTGCCAGCAGCTTAGAGAAGGGGGTCGGGGAAGGTGATACGCAGTATTTT.

In DNA form, the CDR3 reads TGTGCCAGTAGTATTACGGCAGGAGGGAGCAATCAGCCCCAGCATTTT. Protein sequence: CASSITAGGSNQPQHF. This rearrangement joins TRBV19 to TRBJ1-5, with no clear D. The germline CDR1 and CDR2 sequences are LNHDA and SQIVND (reference sequence). The CDR3 extends over 16 amino acids. Trimming shortened V by 3 bases and J by 1 base, and 13 bases separated the two germline ends.

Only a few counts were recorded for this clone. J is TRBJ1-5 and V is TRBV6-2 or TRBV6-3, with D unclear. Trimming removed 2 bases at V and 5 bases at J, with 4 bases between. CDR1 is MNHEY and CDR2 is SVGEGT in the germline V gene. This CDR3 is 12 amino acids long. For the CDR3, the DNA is TGTGCCAGCAGTTACCGGGATCAGCCCCAGCATTTT. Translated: CASSYRDQPQHF.

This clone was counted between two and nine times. CDR3 sequence (DNA): TGTGCCAGCAGTGAGGGGGGTGTAGACATTCAGTACTTC. It specifies CASSEGGVDIQYF. The chain couples TRBV2 to TRBJ2-4, with D possibly being TRBD2 (6 bases). The V and J ends lost 3 bases and 8 bases respectively, with 11 bases between them. The V gene's germline CDR1 is SNHLY and CDR2 FYNNEI. There are 13 residues in the CDR3.